This T cell receptor (beta chain) was recovered during a study of cytomegalovirus exposure and HLA in healthy donors. The V gene's germline CDR1 is LGHNA and CDR2 YNFKEQ. The CDR3 loop spans 14 amino acids. The J segment lost 5 bases and the V segment lost 4 bases, leaving 8 bases of the junction unmatched. The PCR was carried out with 60 Vbeta primers and 13 Jbeta primers. Method: immunoSEQ multiplex PCR; TCRdb's copy keeps in-frame clones and lacks some. The sample table includes approximately 80,000 clones. Despite likely unrecorded immune exposures, the donors were nominally healthy at the time of sampling. As to this clone: Its antigen is not identified.

Study-level points and caveats: In a later analysis, a missense DCLRE1C variant was linked to TCR beta V- and J-gene trimming. A reported reduction in N-insertions relative to the approximately 690-donor mean was seen in an Asian-associated ancestry cluster in a later analysis.

The clonotype originates from a woman aged 25 to 39 in good health and CMV-seronegative. This chain joins TRBV4-2 and TRBJ2-7, with 7 bases fitting TRBD1. Material for sequencing was PBMCs. In DNA form, the CDR3 reads TGTGCCAGCAGCCGCGACACAGGGGTCGACGAGCAGTACTTC. Amino acid sequence: CASSRDTGVDEQYF.